One TCR beta chain is described in this entry. TCRdb keeps only in-frame clones here, not all; method: immunoSEQ multiplex PCR. The sample holds 350,000 to 450,000 clones, approximately 90% seen once. The sample originates from a study of control samples from healthy donors and cancer patients. Material for sequencing was PBMCs. The TCR sequence derives from a man in his forties with head and neck cancer.

CDR3 bases: TGTGCCAGTCACTCTTTAGGATTTGCAACTAATGAAAAACTGTTTTTT. Amino acid sequence: CASHSLGFATNEKLFF. The rearrangement links TRBV19 to TRBJ1-4, with D unclear. CDR3 size: 16 residues. Per the germline V gene, CDR1 is LNHDA and CDR2 is SQIVND (reference sequence). V was pared by 8 bases and J by 0 bases, with 16 bases between.